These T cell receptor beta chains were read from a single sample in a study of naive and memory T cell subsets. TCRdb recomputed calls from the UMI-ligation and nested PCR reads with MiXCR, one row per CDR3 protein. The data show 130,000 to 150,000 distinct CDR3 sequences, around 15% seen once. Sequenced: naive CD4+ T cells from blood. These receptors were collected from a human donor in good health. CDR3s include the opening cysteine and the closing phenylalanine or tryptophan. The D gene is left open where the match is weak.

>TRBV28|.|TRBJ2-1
CASTWDTYNEQFF
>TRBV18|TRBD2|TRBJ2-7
CASSPQRTSGRFEQYF
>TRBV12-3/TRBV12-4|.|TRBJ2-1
CASSLDDSSYNEQFF
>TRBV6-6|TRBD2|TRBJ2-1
CASSPRGGPSYNEQFF
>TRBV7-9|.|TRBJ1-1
CASSLRSRGWTEAFF
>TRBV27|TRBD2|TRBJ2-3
CASSLLGLAKAGTDTQYF
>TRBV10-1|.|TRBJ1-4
CASSDGTTNEKLFF
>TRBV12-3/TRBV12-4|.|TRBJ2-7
CASSSRRGPYEQYF
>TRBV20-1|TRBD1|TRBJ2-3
CSARPNFRQGDNTQYF
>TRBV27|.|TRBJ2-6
CASSQDSGANVLTF
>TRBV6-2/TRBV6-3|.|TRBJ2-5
CASSYVQETQYF
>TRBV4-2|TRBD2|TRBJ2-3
CASSQVSGTTDTQYF
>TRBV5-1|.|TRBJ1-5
CASSLEGYQPQHF
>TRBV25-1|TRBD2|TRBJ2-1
CASSGSGRAWYEQFF
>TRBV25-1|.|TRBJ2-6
CASSEFIGSGANVLTF
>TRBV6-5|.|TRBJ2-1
CASSRGHEQFF
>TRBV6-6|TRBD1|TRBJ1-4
CATKGASTNEKLFF
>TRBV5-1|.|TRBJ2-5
CASTLQETQYF
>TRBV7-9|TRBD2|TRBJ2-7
CASSRLALGAGGRREQYF
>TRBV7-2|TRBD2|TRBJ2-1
CASSLMGASGAYNEQFF
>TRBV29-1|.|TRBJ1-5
CSVEDGPGRQPQHF
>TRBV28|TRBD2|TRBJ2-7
CASSLGLAEFYEQYF
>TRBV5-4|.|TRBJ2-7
CASSSVDYYEQYF
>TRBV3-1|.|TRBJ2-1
CASSQAWDRPNNEQFF
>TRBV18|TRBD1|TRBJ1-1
CASSPGDSGTEAFF
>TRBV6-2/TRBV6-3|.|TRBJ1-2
CASSYIPTGRDGGYTF
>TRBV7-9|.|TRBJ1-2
CASRASGSAGGYTF
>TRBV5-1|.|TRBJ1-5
CASSVLGDPHQPQHF
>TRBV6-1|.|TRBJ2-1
CASSEFRREQFF
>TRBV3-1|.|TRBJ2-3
CASSQDQYGLRTADTQYF
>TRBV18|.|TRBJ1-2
CASSQQESGYTF
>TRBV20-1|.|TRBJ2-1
CSARGSPYNEQFF
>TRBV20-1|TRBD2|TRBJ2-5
CSASYLRLAPRETQYF
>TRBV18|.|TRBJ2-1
CASSRDSLMNEQFF
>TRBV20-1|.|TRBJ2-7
CSASYRLTSEQYF
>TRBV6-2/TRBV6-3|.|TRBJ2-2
CASSYSRNTGELFF
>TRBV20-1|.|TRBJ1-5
CSATRQNQPQHF
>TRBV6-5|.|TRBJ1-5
CASSQNREHQPQHF
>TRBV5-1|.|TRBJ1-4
CASSLSGRSTNEKLFF
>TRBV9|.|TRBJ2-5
CASSVGPIQETQYF
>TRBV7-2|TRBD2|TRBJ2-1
CASSLASGIRYNEQFF